This T cell receptor beta chain was retrieved from a study of identical twins. Template switching introduced a universal primer site, and the cDNA bore unique molecular identifiers. TCRdb independently ran MiXCR on the 5' RACE reads; one entry per CDR3 protein. This sample yields about 890,000 distinct CDR3 sequences, of which approximately 13% are seen a single time; around 1.5% belongs to the top ten. V was clipped by 4 bases and J by 2 bases; unmatched bases: 10. Germline V lookup: CDR1 SGHRS, CDR2 YFSETQ. The CDR3 has 17 residues. This sample was shared with a second study, whose subject was yellow fever vaccine responses in identical twins. That source notes: Reportedly, twins' vaccine T cell responses looked partly convergent and partly personalized.

The specimen sequenced was PBMCs. This receptor was taken from a woman between 18 and 30 years old in good health. The chain recombines TRBV5-1 with TRBJ2-2; TRBD2 agrees at 8 bases. The CDR3 reads CASSLRTGGPNTGELFF. Written as DNA, the CDR3 is TGCGCCAGCAGCCTTAGAACGGGGGGGCCCAACACCGGGGAGCTGTTTTTT.